This TCR beta chain was captured by sequencing in a study of T-cell reconstitution after alpha-beta-depleted transplantation in children. Notes on the study in general: Reportedly, only several hundred clones from non-depleted graft cells drove alpha-beta T-cell counts at about two months.

The authors prepared the TCRbeta library with unique molecular identifiers. TCRdb fed the PCR reads into MiXCR, producing one record per CDR3 protein. The sample contains some 110,000 distinct CDR3 sequences, about a tenth of which appear only once. With respect to this clonotype: Its antigen is undetermined.

CDR3 length: 13 amino acids. V lost 7 bases and J 9 bases, leaving 16 bases between the germline ends. The germline gives CDR1 MNHEY, CDR2 SMNVEV (reference sequence). The origin of this receptor is a boy aged 2 to 9 with acute lymphoblastic leukemia, due to receive a stem cell transplant. This sequence joins TRBV27 and TRBJ2-4; D remains ambiguous. The starting material was PBMCs, obtained before TCRalphabeta/CD19-depleted stem cell transplant. In DNA, the CDR3 is TGTGCCAGCACCAAAGACTCCACCGGCATTCAGTACTTC. It is translated as CASTKDSTGIQYF.